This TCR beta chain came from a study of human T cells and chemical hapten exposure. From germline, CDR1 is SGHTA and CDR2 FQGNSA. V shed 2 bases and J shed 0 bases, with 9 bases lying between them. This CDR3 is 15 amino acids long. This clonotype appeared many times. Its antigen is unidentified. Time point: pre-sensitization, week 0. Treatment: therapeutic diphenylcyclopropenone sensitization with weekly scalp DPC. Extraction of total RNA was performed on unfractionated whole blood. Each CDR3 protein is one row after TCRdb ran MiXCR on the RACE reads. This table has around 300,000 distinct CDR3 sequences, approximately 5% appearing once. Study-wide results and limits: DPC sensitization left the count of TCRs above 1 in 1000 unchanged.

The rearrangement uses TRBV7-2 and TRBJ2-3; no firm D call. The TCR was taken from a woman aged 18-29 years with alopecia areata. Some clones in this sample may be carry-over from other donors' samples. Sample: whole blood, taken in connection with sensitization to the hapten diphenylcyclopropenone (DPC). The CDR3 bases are TGTGCCAGCAGCTTAAGACCTACTAGCACAGATACGCAGTATTTT. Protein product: CASSLRPTSTDTQYF.